The 15 T cell receptor beta chains given below trace back to one sample, sequenced in a study of blood T cell repertoires in COVID-19 (dated by TCRdb to the early 2020s). Library preparation was by the immunoSEQ multiplex PCR assay. Here the immuneACCESS table is served through TCRdb, limited to in-frame sequences with V and J called. Missing clones are a known gap in these copies; in checked studies unresolved V genes cover under half, and the rest lacks a known reason. A total of 130,000 to 150,000 clones appear in this sample, about four fifths of them only once. The ten most abundant clones make up roughly 3% of the sample. Sequenced sample: peripheral blood. The origin of the receptors is a woman of 80 years or more with acute or convalescent COVID-19.

The chain links TRBV9 to TRBJ1-1; no firm D call. Germline CDR1 SGDLS, CDR2 YYNGEE. The CDR3 consists of 16 residues. Trimming took 0 bases from V and 1 from J, leaving 13 bases between them. This CDR3 reads CASSVDSGRKNTEAFF. The CDR3 DNA reads as TGTGCCAGCAGCGTAGACTCCGGCAGGAAGAACACTGAAGCTTTCTTT.

The rearrangement joins TRBV3-1 (or the pseudogene TRBV3-2) to TRBJ2-7; tentative D call: TRBD1 (6 bases). This CDR3 is built from 15 residues. CDR1 is LGHDT, CDR2 YNNKEL, per germline (reference sequence). The V end lost 2 bases, the J end lost 2 bases, and 13 bases lay between the germline ends. Written as DNA, the CDR3 is TGTGCCAGCAGCCAAAGGCCGGACAGTCCCTACGAGCAGTACTTC. Protein: CASSQRPDSPYEQYF.

The rearrangement links TRBV11-2 to TRBJ1-4; perhaps TRBD1 as D (5 bases). The germline V gene has CDR1 SGHAT and CDR2 FQNNGV. Between the trimmed V and J ends, which lost 4 bases and 0 bases, there was a span of 9 bases. This CDR3 is built from 15 residues. CDR3 amino acids: CASSYQGSTNEKLFF. The CDR3 DNA sequence: TGTGCCAGCAGCTACCAGGGTTCAACTAATGAAAAACTGTTTTTT.

This clone occurred once. V gene TRBV5-1 combines with J gene TRBJ1-2; 8 bases fit TRBD1. The CDR3 has 18 residues. CDR1 and CDR2 from the germline V gene are SGHRS and YFSETQ. V lost 0 bases, J lost 4 bases, and 14 bases stayed unmatched. In nucleotides, the CDR3 is TGCGCCAGCAGCTTGGGGGTGCTGTTCCGAACAGGGGGCTATGGCTACACCTTC. It encodes CASSLGVLFRTGGYGYTF.

V usage is TRBV5-1 and J usage is TRBJ1-2; D remains unclear. Deletions cut 1 base from V and 0 bases from J, with 7 bases between. The CDR3 has 14 amino acids. Germline V CDR1 and CDR2: SGHRS, YFSETQ. CDR3 sequence reads: CASSLRQANYGYTF. CDR3 nucleotides: TGCGCCAGCAGCTTGCGGCAGGCTAACTATGGCTACACCTTC.

The V call is TRBV27, the J call TRBJ2-3; 10 nucleotides align to TRBD2. V shed 9 bases, J shed 1 base, and the junction held 7 bases outside the gene matches. Germline V gene data show CDR1 as MNHEY and CDR2 as SMNVEV (reference sequence). The CDR3 loop spans 15 amino acids. Here the CDR3 DNA reads TGTGCCAGTTCCAGCGGGGGGGCCGGCACAGATACGCAGTATTTT. Encoded protein: CASSSGGAGTDTQYF.

The rearrangement joins TRBV3-1 (or the pseudogene TRBV3-2) to TRBJ2-1; 10 bases line up with TRBD2. The germline CDR1 and CDR2 sequences are LGHDT and YNNKEL (reference sequence). The CDR3 is made up of 18 amino acids. V gave up 0 bases and J gave up 0 bases; unmatched junction bases: 5. CDR3 nucleotides: TGTGCCAGCAGCCAAGAACTAGCGGGGCGTAGCTCCTACAATGAGCAGTTCTTC. Residues: CASSQELAGRSSYNEQFF.

The rearrangement uses TRBV9 and TRBJ1-1; TRBD1 matches at 8 bases. CDR1 and CDR2 (germline): SGDLS, YYNGEE. The CDR3 runs 17 residues. The V gene end was trimmed by 1 base and the J gene end by 1 base; junction bases not matched to a gene: 9. The CDR3 loop is CASSVPSYRGENTEAFF. The CDR3 DNA is TGTGCCAGCAGCGTACCTTCCTACAGGGGGGAGAACACTGAAGCTTTCTTT.

This clone was recorded once. The rearrangement links TRBV7-3 to TRBJ2-1; 12 bases align to TRBD2. Germline CDR1 reads SGHTA; CDR2 reads FQGTGA. This CDR3 region has 15 residues. J gave up 8 bases and V 3 bases, and 5 bases lay outside the gene matches. The CDR3 nucleotides are TGTGCCAGCAGCTTCGGACTAGCGGGGCGAGATGAGCAGTTCTTC. This gives the protein CASSFGLAGRDEQFF.

The J gene is TRBJ2-4, the V gene TRBV19; D gene unclear. V lost 5 bases and J 11 bases, leaving 19 bases between the germline ends. CDR1 is LNHDA and CDR2 is SQIVND in the germline V gene (reference sequence). This CDR3 comprises 14 residues. The CDR3 reads CASSLVGGSQVQYF. The CDR3 DNA sequence: TGTGCCAGTAGTCTGGTAGGCGGCAGTCAAGTTCAGTACTTC.

J is TRBJ2-2 and V is TRBV7-9; possible D gene TRBD1, 6 bases. Trimming shortened V by 5 bases and J by 5 bases, and 12 bases separated the two germline ends. This CDR3 is 14 amino acids long. In germline, CDR1 is SEHNR, CDR2 FQNEAQ (reference sequence). CDR3 nucleotides: TGTGCCAGCAGCCCAGACAGGATTACCGGGGAGCTGTTTTTT. Encoded protein: CASSPDRITGELFF.

The V and J genes are TRBV5-1 and TRBJ1-6; 10 nucleotides line up with TRBD1. Germline CDR1 is SGHRS and CDR2 is YFSETQ. Trimming removed 4 bases from V and 8 bases from J; junction bases left unmatched: 6. This CDR3 spans 15 amino acids. The CDR3 DNA follows: TGCGCCAGCAGCATGGCGGGACAGGGGTATTCACCCCTCCACTTT. Protein sequence: CASSMAGQGYSPLHF.

The CDR3 nucleotides are TGTGCCAGCAGTCTACACAGGGACACCGGGGAGCTGTTTTTT. It is translated as CASSLHRDTGELFF. V and J are TRBV6-5 and TRBJ2-2; a possible D gene is TRBD1 (6 bases). This CDR3 region has 14 residues. CDR1 and CDR2 from the germline V gene are MNHEY and SVGAGI. V lost 5 bases and J 3 bases, leaving 10 bases between the germline ends.

The chain employs TRBV19 and TRBJ2-5; 9 bases match TRBD1. The CDR3 extends over 13 amino acids. The germline V gene has CDR1 LNHDA and CDR2 SQIVND (reference sequence). After removal of 11 bases from V and 4 bases from J, the junction contained 8 bases not matched to a gene. DNA for the CDR3: TGTGCCTCCAACAGGGGGCGAGGAGAGACCCAGTACTTC. The encoded protein is CASNRGRGETQYF.

The chain joins TRBV5-1 to TRBJ1-1; D is unresolved. With 2 bases removed from V and 1 base from J, the gap between germline ends came to 9 bases. Germline CDR1 and CDR2: SGHRS and YFSETQ. This CDR3 has 14 amino acids. The CDR3 loop is CASSLLTTNTEAFF. CDR3 nucleotide sequence: TGCGCCAGCAGCTTACTGACAACGAACACTGAAGCTTTCTTT. The whole variable domain, filled in from reference TRBV5-1 and TRBJ1-1, reads KAGVTQTPRYLIKTRGQQVTLSCSPISGHRSVSWYQQTPGQGLQFLFEYFSETQRNKGNFPGRFSGRQFSNSRSEMNVSTLELGDSALYLCASSLLTTNTEAFFGQGTRLTVV.